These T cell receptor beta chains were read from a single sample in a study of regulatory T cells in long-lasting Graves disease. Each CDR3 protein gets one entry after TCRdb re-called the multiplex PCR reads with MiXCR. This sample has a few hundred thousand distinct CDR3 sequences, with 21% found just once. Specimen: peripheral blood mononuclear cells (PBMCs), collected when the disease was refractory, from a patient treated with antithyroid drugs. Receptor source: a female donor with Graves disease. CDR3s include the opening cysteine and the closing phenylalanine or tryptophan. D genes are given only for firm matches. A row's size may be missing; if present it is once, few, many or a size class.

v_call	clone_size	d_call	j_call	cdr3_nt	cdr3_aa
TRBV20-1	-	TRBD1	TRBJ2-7	TGCAGTGCTAAAGACAGGGGCGGCGGATCCTACGAGCAGTACTTC	CSAKDRGGGSYEQYF
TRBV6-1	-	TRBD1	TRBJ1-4	TGTGCCAGCCAAGACAGGGGGCTTGCTAATGAAAAACTGTTTTTT	CASQDRGLANEKLFF
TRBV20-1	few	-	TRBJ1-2	TGCAGTGCTAGAGATTCCACAGTACAAACTAACTATGGCTACACCTTC	CSARDSTVQTNYGYTF
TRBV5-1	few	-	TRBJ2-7	TGCGCCAGCAGACCCGGGCACTCCTACGAGCAGTACTTC	CASRPGHSYEQYF
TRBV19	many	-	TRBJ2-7	TGTGCCAGTAGTCCCCTCGACGGAAGCCTCTACGAGCAGTACTTC	CASSPLDGSLYEQYF
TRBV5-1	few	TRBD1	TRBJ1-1	TGCGCCAGCAGCGTCGGACAGGGCATTTTACACACTGAAGCTTTCTTT	CASSVGQGILHTEAFF
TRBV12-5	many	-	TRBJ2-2	TGTGCTAGTGGTTTTTCTTCTAACACCGGGGAGCTGTTTTTT	CASGFSSNTGELFF
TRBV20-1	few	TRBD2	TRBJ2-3	TGCAGTGCTAAGTGGGCGGGAGGTGTAGATACGCAGTATTTT	CSAKWAGGVDTQYF
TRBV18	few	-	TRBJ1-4	TGTGCCAGCTCACCGAATCCAACAGGGATGGAAAAACTGTTTTTT	CASSPNPTGMEKLFF
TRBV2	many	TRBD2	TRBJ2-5	TGTGCCAGCGGCGGGCGGGAGTCTTCAGAGACCCAGTACTTC	CASGGRESSETQYF
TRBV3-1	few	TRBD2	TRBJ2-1	TGTGCCAGCAGCCAAACTAGCGGGAGTTATGAGCAGTTCTTC	CASSQTSGSYEQFF
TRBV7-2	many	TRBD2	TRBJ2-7	TGTGCCAGCAGCTTAGGGGCGGGAGGCCCTTGGGAGCAGTACTTC	CASSLGAGGPWEQYF
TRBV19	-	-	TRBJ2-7	TGTGCCAGTAGTAAGGCAGGGGTGGACTACGAGCAGTACTTC	CASSKAGVDYEQYF
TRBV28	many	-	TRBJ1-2	TGTGCCAACCAACGCGAAGGTCTTGGCTACACCTTC	CANQREGLGYTF
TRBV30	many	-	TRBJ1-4	TGTGCCTGGACCTCAGGCCGGGCTAATGAAAAACTGTTTTTT	CAWTSGRANEKLFF
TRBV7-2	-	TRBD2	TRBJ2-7	TGTGCCAGCAGCAGACCGACTAGCGGATTCTACGAGCAGTACTTC	CASSRPTSGFYEQYF
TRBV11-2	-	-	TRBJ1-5	TGTGCCAGCAGCTTAGATACAGGGACCAATCAGCCCCAGCATTTT	CASSLDTGTNQPQHF
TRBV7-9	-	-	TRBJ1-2	TGTGCCAGCAGCTACACAGAGAACTATGGCTACACCTTC	CASSYTENYGYTF
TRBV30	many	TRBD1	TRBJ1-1	TGTGCCTGGAGTAGGGGGCCTGGAGCTTTCTTT	CAWSRGPGAFF
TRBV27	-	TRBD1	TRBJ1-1	TGTGCCAGCAGTTCGACAGGGGCCACTGAAGCTTTCTTT	CASSSTGATEAFF
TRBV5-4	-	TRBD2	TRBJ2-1	TGTGCCAGCAGCTTGAGGGGACTAGGCAATGAGCAGTTCTTC	CASSLRGLGNEQFF
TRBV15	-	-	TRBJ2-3	TGTGCCACCAGCAGAGGAGCTAGCACAGATACGCAGTATTTT	CATSRGASTDTQYF
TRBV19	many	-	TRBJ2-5	TGTGCCAGTAGCCGTCAACAAGAGACCCAGTACTTC	CASSRQQETQYF
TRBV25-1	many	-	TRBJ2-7	TGTGCCAGCAGTGAATCTACAGGGTTCGAGCAGTACTTC	CASSESTGFEQYF